This paragraph reports one T cell receptor beta chain. This clonotype registers as medium-sized (0.01 to 0.1%) within its sample. The clone's antigen remains unknown. No much larger clonotype is one base removed from it; base qualities were not supplied. The data were obtained in a study of spatial heterogeneity in lung cancer (dated by TCRdb to between 2017 and 2020). Concerning the study at large: More beta-chain than alpha-chain transcripts were consistently detected, likely reflecting higher beta-chain transcript abundance. TCR transcript counts in tumor regions correlated strongly with a T cell transcriptional module score from matched bulk RNA-seq. In the raw uncorrected reads, each unique combination of TCR and UMI appeared on average more than ten times. TCR alpha and beta repertoires were quantitatively compared across multiple tumor regions, matched nontumor lung and blood in non-small cell lung cancer. The study linked features of the TCR repertoire to counts of nonsynonymous mutations, which were determined by whole-exome sequencing of tumor tissue. At surgery, some 200 tumor regions, roughly 63 matched nontumor lung samples and 56 PBMC samples were TCR-sequenced for both alpha and beta chains.

Points the paper makes about the study in general: TCR-seq coverage of tumor T cells was estimated at only approximately 7% for alpha chains and approximately 13% for beta chains. Additional single-cell paired TCR alpha and beta sequencing was considered necessary to confirm, at a functional level, the hypothesis that regional TCRs recognize regional mutations. The tumor nonsynonymous mutation count correlated with the number of expanded alpha and beta TCRs within the tumor. The count of ubiquitous expanded TCRs correlated with the count of ubiquitous nonsynonymous mutations, and the count of regional expanded TCRs correlated with the count of regional nonsynonymous mutations.

In light of the paper, this sample's time point label describes: sample taken at primary tumor resection. The donors were about 71 patients from the lung TRACERx cohort who had early-stage, untreated non-small cell lung cancer. Whole RNA extracted from tumor and nontumor lung tissue, or from cryopreserved PBMC samples, was used for TCR sequencing without cell sorting. A patient was chosen for TCR sequencing only when enough RNA was available from at least two tumor regions. Tumor and adjacent nontumor lung specimens were reviewed by a lung pathologist before selection. The library was made by 5' RACE. The sequencer listed for this sample is NextSeq 500. The TCR library protocol attached a unique molecular identifier to each TCR cDNA molecule to allow correction of PCR and sequencing errors. The published analysis was carried out like this. Decombinator tools were used for TCR identification, UMI-based error correction and CDR3 extraction. TCRs above a frequency of 2 per 1,000, corresponding to the top 1% of the tumor frequency distribution, were defined as expanded. Expanded tumor TCRs were classed as regional if statistically deemed absent (corrected P<0.05) from at least one tumor region, otherwise ubiquitous. Renyi diversity was computed with the R vegan package after each repertoire had been subsampled 100 times to 5,000 TCRs. CDR3 similarity networks were built from amino acid triplet string-kernel similarity, connecting CDR3s with pairwise similarity above 0.82. TCRdb ran its own pipeline on the public reads, namely fastp trimming at Q25 and MiXCR clone calling, and kept in-frame beta chains. Identical CDR3 protein sequences are pooled into one entry, listed with their most common genes and DNA. Clone size and V and J calls follow TCRdb, not the original study. This sample holds 950 to 1,100 distinct CDR3 sequences; about 10% were observed only once. Approximately 25% of the sample goes to the ten largest clones.

V lost 5 bases and J lost 4 bases, and the count of bases not matched to a germline gene is 11. The CDR3 starts with the cysteine, ends with the phenylalanine, and has 15 residues. Here the CDR3 DNA is all that survives: 45 bases in frame from base 1. Sequences GTSNPN (CDR1) and SVGIG (CDR2) are obtained from the germline V gene (reference sequence). The V and J genes are TRBV30 and TRBJ2-3; TRBD2 agrees with 8 junctional bases. The specimen was lung tumor tissue, collected at surgery. This receptor was obtained from a male donor with early-stage non-small cell lung cancer. The DNA reads as follows: TGTGCCTGGGCCCTCTCCCGGGGGGGCCCAGATACGCAGTATTTT. It specifies CAWALSRGGPDTQYF. The reference TRBV30 and TRBJ2-3 proteins fill in what lies around the CDR3, so the full variable domain reads SQTIHQWPATLVQPVGSPLSLECTVEGTSNPNLYWYRQAAGRGLQLLFYSVGIGQISSEVPQNLSASRPQDRQFILSSKKLLLSDSGFYLCAWALSRGGPDTQYFGPGTRLTVL.